The clone carrying this TCR beta chain was observed a few times. Germline assignment: CDR1 MGHRA and CDR2 YSYEKL. The CDR3 consists of 15 residues. V lost 4 bases and J lost 5; bases outside the gene matches: 8. The sample comes from a study of T cells in tumors after PD-1 blockade. Study in general: Mean per blood sample: some 120,000 templates (roughly 22,000-257,772), some 34,000 unique clonotypes.

Repertoires were generated with immunoSEQ multiplex PCR, while TCRdb's copy carries only in-frame clones and drops some. Of roughly 20,000 clones listed, over 70% are singletons. The origin of this receptor is a human donor with advanced basal cell or squamous cell carcinoma (not recorded which). The chain uses TRBV4-1 and TRBJ1-2, with 9 bases identical to TRBD1. The source was PBMCs, collected after anti-PD-1 therapy. The CDR3 region is CASSPQGAERYGYTF. In DNA form, the CDR3 reads TGCGCCAGCAGCCCACAGGGGGCCGAGCGGTATGGCTACACCTTC.